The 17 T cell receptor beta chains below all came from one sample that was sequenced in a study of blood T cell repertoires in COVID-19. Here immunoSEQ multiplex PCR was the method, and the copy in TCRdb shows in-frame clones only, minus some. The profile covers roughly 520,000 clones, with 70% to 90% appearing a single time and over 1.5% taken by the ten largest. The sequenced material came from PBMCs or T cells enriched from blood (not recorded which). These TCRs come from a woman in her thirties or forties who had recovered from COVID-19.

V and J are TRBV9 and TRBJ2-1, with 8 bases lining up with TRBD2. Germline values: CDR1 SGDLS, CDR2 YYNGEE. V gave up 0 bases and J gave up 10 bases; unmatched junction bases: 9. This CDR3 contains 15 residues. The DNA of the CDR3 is TGTGCCAGCAGCGTAGATAATCTTAGCGGGAAAGAGCAGTTCTTC. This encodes CASSVDNLSGKEQFF.

CDR3 sequence reads: CASSLRRVYGYTF. The CDR3 DNA follows: TGTGCCAGCAGTTTAAGGAGGGTCTATGGCTACACCTTC. The chain recombines TRBV12-3 or TRBV12-4 with TRBJ1-2; D is uncertain. CDR3 length equals 13 residues. Trimming left V 2 bases short and J 4 bases short, with 8 bases between.

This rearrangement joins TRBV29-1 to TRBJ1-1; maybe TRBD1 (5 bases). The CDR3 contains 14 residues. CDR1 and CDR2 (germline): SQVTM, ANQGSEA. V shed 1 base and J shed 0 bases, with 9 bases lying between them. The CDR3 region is CSVEVRAMNTEAFF. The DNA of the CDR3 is TGCAGCGTTGAAGTCAGGGCTATGAACACTGAAGCTTTCTTT.

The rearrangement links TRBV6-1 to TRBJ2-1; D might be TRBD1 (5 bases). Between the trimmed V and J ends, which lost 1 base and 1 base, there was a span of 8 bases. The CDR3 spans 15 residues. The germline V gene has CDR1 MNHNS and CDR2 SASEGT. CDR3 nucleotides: TGTGCCAGCAGTGAAGAGACAGTTTCCTACAATGAGCAGTTCTTC. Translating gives CASSEETVSYNEQFF.

The CDR3 DNA is TGTGCCAGCTCACCGCCTAGGGCAGGGGGGAACACTGAAGCTTTCTTT. Encoded protein: CASSPPRAGGNTEAFF. This chain joins TRBV18 and TRBJ1-1, with 7 nucleotides matching TRBD1. This CDR3 is built from 16 residues. With V trimmed by 3 bases and J by 1 base, 8 bases remained unmatched. The V gene's germline CDR1 is KGHSH and CDR2 LQKENI.

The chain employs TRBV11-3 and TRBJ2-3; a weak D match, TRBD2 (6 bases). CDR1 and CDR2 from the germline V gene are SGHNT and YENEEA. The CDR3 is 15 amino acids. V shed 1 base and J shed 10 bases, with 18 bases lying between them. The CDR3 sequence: CASSLGTSLARSQYF. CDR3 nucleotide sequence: TGTGCCAGCAGCTTAGGAACTAGCTTAGCACGGTCGCAGTATTTT.

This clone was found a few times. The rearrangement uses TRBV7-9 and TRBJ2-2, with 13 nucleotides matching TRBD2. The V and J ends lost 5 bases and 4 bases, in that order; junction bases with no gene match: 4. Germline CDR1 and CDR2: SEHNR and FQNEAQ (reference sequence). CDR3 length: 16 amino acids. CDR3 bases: TGTGCCAGCAGCACTACTAGCGGGAGGGTCACCGGGGAGCTGTTTTTT. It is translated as CASSTTSGRVTGELFF.

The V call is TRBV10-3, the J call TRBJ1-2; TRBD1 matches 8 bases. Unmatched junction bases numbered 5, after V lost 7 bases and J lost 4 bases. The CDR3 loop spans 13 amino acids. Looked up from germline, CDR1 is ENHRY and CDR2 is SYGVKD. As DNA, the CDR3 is TGTGCCATCACCCCGGGACAGGCCTATGGCTACACCTTC. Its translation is CAITPGQAYGYTF.

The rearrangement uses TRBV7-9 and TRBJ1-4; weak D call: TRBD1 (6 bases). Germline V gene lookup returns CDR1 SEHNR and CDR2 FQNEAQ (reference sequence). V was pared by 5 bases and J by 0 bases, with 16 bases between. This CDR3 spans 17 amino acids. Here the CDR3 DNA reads TGTGCCAGCAGCCCCCCAGGGAAGGGGGCAACTAATGAAAAACTGTTTTTT. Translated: CASSPPGKGATNEKLFF. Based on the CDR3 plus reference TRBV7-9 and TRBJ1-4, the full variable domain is DTGVSQNPRHKITKRGQNVTFRCDPISEHNRLYWYRQTLGQGPEFLTYFQNEAQLEKSRLLSDRFSAERPKGSFSTLEIQRTEQGDSAMYLCASSPPGKGATNEKLFFGSGTQLSVL.

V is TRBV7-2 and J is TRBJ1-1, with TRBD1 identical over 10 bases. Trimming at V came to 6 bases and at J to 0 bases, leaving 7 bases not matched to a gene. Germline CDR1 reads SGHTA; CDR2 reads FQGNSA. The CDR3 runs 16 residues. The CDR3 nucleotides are TGTGCCAGCAGTTCCGGGACAGGGGCCTTGAACACTGAAGCTTTCTTT. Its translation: CASSSGTGALNTEAFF.

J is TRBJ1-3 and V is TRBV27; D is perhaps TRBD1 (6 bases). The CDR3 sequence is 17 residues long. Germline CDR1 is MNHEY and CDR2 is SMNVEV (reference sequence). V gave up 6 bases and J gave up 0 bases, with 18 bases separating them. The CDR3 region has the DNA TGTGCCAGCAGCCAATATACCGGGACAAACTCTGGAAACACCATATATTTT. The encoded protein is CASSQYTGTNSGNTIYF.

CDR3 loop: CAITMSGNTGELFF. CDR3 DNA: TGTGCCATCACTATGTCTGGGAACACCGGGGAGCTGTTTTTT. The chain couples TRBV10-3 to TRBJ2-2, with D unresolved. There are 14 residues in the CDR3. From germline, CDR1 is ENHRY and CDR2 SYGVKD. The ends were cut back, 7 bases at V and 1 base at J, with 10 bases in the middle.

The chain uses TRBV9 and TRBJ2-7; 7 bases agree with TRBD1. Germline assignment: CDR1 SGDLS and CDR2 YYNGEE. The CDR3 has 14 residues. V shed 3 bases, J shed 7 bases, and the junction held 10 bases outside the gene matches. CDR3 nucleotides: TGTGCCAGCAGCGCCCCAGGGGGTTCGAGGGAGCAGTACTTC. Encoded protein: CASSAPGGSREQYF.

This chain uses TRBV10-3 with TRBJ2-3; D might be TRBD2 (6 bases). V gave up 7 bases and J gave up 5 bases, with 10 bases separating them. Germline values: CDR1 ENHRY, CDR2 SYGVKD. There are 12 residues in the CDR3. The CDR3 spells CAIIGSGDTQYF. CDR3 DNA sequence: TGTGCCATCATAGGTAGCGGAGATACGCAGTATTTT.

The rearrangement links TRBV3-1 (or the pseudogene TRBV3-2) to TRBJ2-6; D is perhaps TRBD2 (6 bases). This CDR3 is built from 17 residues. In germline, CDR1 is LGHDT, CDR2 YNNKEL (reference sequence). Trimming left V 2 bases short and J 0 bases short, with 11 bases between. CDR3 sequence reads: CASSQQGTFSGANVLTF. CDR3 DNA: TGTGCCAGCAGCCAACAAGGGACTTTCTCTGGGGCCAACGTCCTGACTTTC.

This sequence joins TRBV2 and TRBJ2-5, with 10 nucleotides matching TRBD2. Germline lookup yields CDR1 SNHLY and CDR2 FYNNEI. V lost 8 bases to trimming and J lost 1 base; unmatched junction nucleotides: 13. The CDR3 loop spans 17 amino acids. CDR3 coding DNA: TGTGCCAGCTCCGAACTAGCGGGATCGTCGGGCCAAGAGACCCAGTACTTC. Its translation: CASSELAGSSGQETQYF.

The CDR3 spells CASSTNRVLGQPQHF. Here the CDR3 DNA reads TGTGCCAGCAGCACTAACAGGGTCTTAGGTCAGCCCCAGCATTTT. The chain recombines TRBV6-5 with TRBJ1-5, with a weak D call TRBD1 (6 bases). Trimming pared 6 bases from V and 6 bases from J, leaving 18 bases between. The germline V gene has CDR1 MNHEY and CDR2 SVGAGI. The CDR3 extends over 15 amino acids.